The 19 T cell receptor beta chains below were found in one sample sequenced in a study of identical twins. MiXCR, run by TCRdb on the 5' RACE reads, gives a single entry per CDR3 protein. Of nearly 650,000 distinct CDR3 sequences in the sample, roughly 7.2% were seen once. The sample was also reused in another study, on yellow fever vaccine responses in identical twins.

The sequencing sample was made of PBMCs. These TCRs come from a woman between 18 and 29 years old in good health.

V gene TRBV24-1 combines with J gene TRBJ2-1; 8 bases line up with TRBD2. Germline V gene data show CDR1 as KGHDR and CDR2 as SFDVKD. With 1 base clipped from V and 6 bases from J, the junction kept 7 bases outside the gene matches. The CDR3 extends over 16 amino acids. The CDR3 bases are TGTGCCACCAGTGATTTTAAGGGGACTAGTTTCAATGAGCAGTTCTTC. Protein: CATSDFKGTSFNEQFF.

The V and J genes are TRBV28 and TRBJ1-5; 7 positions match TRBD1. The CDR3 consists of 16 residues. V was pared by 1 base and J by 5 bases, with 8 bases of the junction left unmatched. CDR1 and CDR2 (germline): MDHEN, SYDVKM. This chain's CDR3 is CASSLLGGALDQPQHF. Written as DNA, the CDR3 is TGTGCCAGCAGTTTATTAGGGGGCGCATTGGATCAGCCCCAGCATTTT.

V gene TRBV11-2 combines with J gene TRBJ2-7; weak D call: TRBD1 (5 bases). With 1 base removed from V and 1 base from J, the gap between germline ends came to 11 bases. In germline, CDR1 is SGHAT, CDR2 FQNNGV. The CDR3 consists of 15 residues. For the CDR3, the DNA is TGTGCCAGCAGCTTAGCTCAGGGCCCATCCTACGAGCAGTACGTC. This gives the protein CASSLAQGPSYEQYV.

The rearrangement uses TRBV7-8 and TRBJ2-2, with D maybe TRBD2 (6 bases). This CDR3 has 15 amino acids. The V end lost 2 bases, the J end lost 6 bases, and 13 bases lay between the germline ends. Germline loops: CDR1 SGHVS, CDR2 FQNEAQ. This chain's CDR3 is CASSLKPWGAGELFF. In nucleotides, the CDR3 is TGTGCCAGCAGCTTAAAACCATGGGGGGCCGGGGAGCTGTTTTTT.

The chain recombines TRBV25-1 with TRBJ2-7; the D gene is possibly TRBD1 (6 bases). The CDR3 covers 14 residues. Trimming stripped 4 bases from V and 2 bases from J, with 12 bases between. Germline CDR1 reads MGHDK; CDR2 reads SYGVNS. This CDR3 reads CASSGGDTPYEQYF. CDR3 in DNA: TGTGCCAGCAGTGGTGGGGACACCCCCTACGAGCAGTACTTC.

This chain joins TRBV10-3 and TRBJ1-5; tentatively, D is TRBD1 (6 bases). Trimming cost V 6 bases and J 1 base, with 10 bases left between them. Germline lookup yields CDR1 ENHRY and CDR2 SYGVKD. CDR3 length: 14 amino acids. CDR3 region: CAIRQGGSNQPQHF. The DNA of the CDR3 is TGTGCCATCAGACAGGGTGGCAGCAATCAGCCCCAGCATTTT.

This clonotype has a handful of counts. The genes are TRBV12-3 or TRBV12-4 and TRBJ2-5, with D tentatively TRBD1 (6 bases). Trimming removed 5 bases at V and 0 bases at J, with 13 bases between. This CDR3 is built from 15 residues. Written as DNA, the CDR3 is TGTGCCAGCAGTCCCCAATACAGGGACCAAGAGACCCAGTACTTC. Amino acids: CASSPQYRDQETQYF.

This clonotype turned up a few times. V usage is TRBV7-3 and J usage is TRBJ2-1; D is uncertain. The CDR3 has 15 amino acids. Trimming took 5 bases from V and 8 from J, leaving 19 bases between them. Germline V gene data show CDR1 as SGHTA and CDR2 as FQGTGA. The CDR3 loop is CASSPFPTRVDEQFF. CDR3 coding DNA: TGTGCCAGCAGCCCTTTTCCGACGAGAGTCGATGAGCAGTTCTTC.

This clonotype was observed at least ten times. This CDR3 is CASSLSGPGELFF. As DNA, the CDR3 is TGTGCCAGCAGCTTGTCCGGTCCCGGGGAGCTGTTTTTT. This rearrangement joins TRBV5-6 to TRBJ2-2; D not certain. Between the trimmed V and J ends, which lost 1 base and 6 bases, there was a span of 7 bases. The CDR3 loop spans 13 amino acids. CDR1 is SGHDT and CDR2 is YYEEEE in the germline V gene. The complete variable domain, with remaining parts taken from reference TRBV5-6 and TRBJ2-2, reads DAGVTQSPTHLIKTRGQQVTLRCSPKSGHDTVSWYQQALGQGPQFIFQYYEEEERQRGNFPDRFSGHQFPNYSSELNVNALLLGDSALYLCASSLSGPGELFFGEGSRLTVL.

The chain joins TRBV19 to TRBJ2-7, with 7 bases lining up with TRBD1. Losses at the gene ends were 6 bases for V and 0 bases for J; bases not matched to a gene: 8. The V gene's germline CDR1 is LNHDA and CDR2 SQIVND (reference sequence). This CDR3 has 15 residues. The CDR3 is CASRTRDSFSYEQYF. The CDR3 DNA follows: TGTGCCAGTAGAACCCGGGACAGCTTCTCCTACGAGCAGTACTTC.

This chain links TRBV9 with TRBJ2-1; D gene uncertain. From germline, CDR1 is SGDLS and CDR2 YYNGEE. This CDR3 region has 14 residues. The V end was cut by 0 bases, the J end by 10 bases, with 14 bases between. The CDR3 DNA is TGTGCCAGCAGCGTAGATTCTGTCCCCAGAGAGCAGTTCTTC. Its protein product is CASSVDSVPREQFF.

This clonotype has ten or more counts. The J gene is TRBJ2-5, the V gene TRBV12-3 or TRBV12-4; D might be TRBD1 (7 bases). Trimming shortened V by 4 bases and J by 5 bases, and 17 bases separated the two germline ends. The CDR3 is made up of 15 amino acids. The CDR3 bases are TGTGCCAGCAGTTCTGGAGGGGGCCCCCAGGAGACCCAGTACTTC. This sequence encodes CASSSGGGPQETQYF.

The chain is built from TRBV19 and TRBJ1-1; D is unclear. Germline-derived CDR1 and CDR2 are LNHDA and SQIVND (reference sequence). The CDR3 runs to 13 residues. Trimming left V 5 bases short and J 4 bases short, with 11 bases between. The CDR3 sequence is CASSPTTRTEAFF. As DNA, the CDR3 is TGTGCCAGTAGTCCTACGACACGCACTGAAGCTTTCTTT.

This chain's CDR3 is CASSYWGPSSSGANVLTF. CDR3 sequence (DNA): TGTGCCAGCAGTTACTGGGGACCCAGTTCCTCTGGGGCCAACGTCCTGACTTTC. This rearrangement joins TRBV6-5 to TRBJ2-6; D tentatively reads TRBD1 or TRBD2 (5 bases each). The CDR3 is made up of 18 amino acids. Germline values: CDR1 MNHEY, CDR2 SVGAGI. V was trimmed by 1 base and J by 0 bases, leaving 13 bases between them.

This clonotype was found many times. The junction shows a germline mismatch at one end, possibly a read error. The gene calls are TRBV3-1 and TRBJ2-3; D is unclear. Germline assignment: CDR1 LGHDT and CDR2 YNNKEL (reference sequence). The CDR3 runs to 14 residues. The DNA for the CDR3 is TGTGCCAGCAGCCAAGTACACGGCGCGAACGCAGTGGCTTTT. It is translated as CASSQVHGANAVAF.

CDR3 amino acids: CASSQDPGIPEAFF. The CDR3 region has the DNA TGCGCCAGCAGCCAAGATCCAGGGATCCCTGAAGCTTTCTTT. The rearrangement links TRBV4-1 to TRBJ1-1; D is possibly TRBD1 (5 bases). The CDR3 extends over 14 amino acids. V lost 0 bases and J 6 bases, leaving 11 bases between the germline ends. CDR1 is MGHRA, CDR2 YSYEKL, per germline.

The J gene is TRBJ2-2, the V gene TRBV20-1; tentative D call: TRBD2 (5 bases). With 4 bases removed from V and 6 bases from J, the gap between germline ends came to 18 bases. The CDR3 spans 15 residues. Germline CDR1 reads DFQATT; CDR2 reads SNEGSKA (reference sequence). CDR3 residues: CSAIGRYWEPGELFF. For the CDR3, the DNA is TGCAGTGCTATAGGGCGATATTGGGAGCCCGGGGAGCTGTTTTTT.

This clonotype has ten or more counts. J is TRBJ1-1 and V is TRBV7-9; 10 bases map to TRBD1. Losses at the gene ends were 3 bases for V and 4 bases for J; bases not matched to a gene: 5. Per the germline V gene, CDR1 is SEHNR and CDR2 is FQNEAQ (reference sequence). The CDR3 is made up of 15 amino acids. The CDR3 DNA follows: TGTGCCAGCAGCTTGACAGGGGGCGCCGGCACTGAAGCTTTCTTT. It yields the protein CASSLTGGAGTEAFF.

This clonotype has just a few counts. V is TRBV3-1 and J is TRBJ1-6; D remains ambiguous. V was clipped by 9 bases and J by 10 bases, with 16 bases between them. Germline CDR1 and CDR2: LGHDT and YNNKEL (reference sequence). The CDR3 has 13 residues. The CDR3 loop reads CASSVDSTSPLHF. The CDR3 nucleotides read TGTGCCAGTAGCGTGGACTCGACGTCACCCCTCCACTTT.